This passage covers 23 T cell receptor beta chains from one sample sequenced in a study of blood T cell repertoires in COVID-19. Method: immunoSEQ multiplex PCR; TCRdb's copy keeps in-frame clones and lacks some. The sample has about 250,000 clones, 75% to 90% seen once. The sample was PBMCs or T cells enriched from blood (not recorded which). Receptors were obtained from a woman aged 25 to 45 with acute COVID-19.

The chain couples TRBV7-3 to TRBJ2-7; TRBD1 might be the D (6 bases). Looked up from germline, CDR1 is SGHTA and CDR2 is FQGTGA. The V gene lost 6 bases and the J gene lost 0 bases, with 15 bases spanning the gap. The CDR3 covers 15 residues. CDR3 sequence (DNA): TGTGCCAGCAGTTCAGGGACACCGAGCTCCTACGAGCAGTACTTC. Its protein product is CASSSGTPSSYEQYF.

This clone was detected once. J is TRBJ2-7 and V is TRBV28; the match to TRBD1 covers 8 bases. The CDR3 has 20 residues. From germline, CDR1 is MDHEN and CDR2 SYDVKM. Germline trimming cut 2 bases from V and 4 bases from J; bases unmatched to any gene: 22. DNA for the CDR3: TGTGCCAGCAGTTTACCGCGGGACCGTCAGGTTACAGGGGGTTGGTACGAGCAGTACTTC. Amino acid sequence: CASSLPRDRQVTGGWYEQYF.

This chain links TRBV7-3 with TRBJ2-7; 9 positions agree with TRBD2. From germline, CDR1 is SGHTA and CDR2 FQGTGA. The V gene end was trimmed by 5 bases and the J gene end by 3 bases; junction bases not matched to a gene: 11. This CDR3 is built from 16 residues. The CDR3 nucleotides are TGTGCCAGCAGCCTACAAGGAAGCGGGAGGAACTACGAGCAGTACTTC. Amino acids: CASSLQGSGRNYEQYF.

This clone is a singleton in its sample. The gene calls are TRBV6-5 and TRBJ1-6; possible D gene TRBD1, 6 bases. Trimming removed 6 bases from V and 3 bases from J, with 12 bases in between. The CDR3 has 15 residues. Germline V lookup: CDR1 MNHEY, CDR2 SVGAGI. CDR3 nucleotides: TGTGCCAGCAGCGCGACAGGAAGCTATAATTCACCCCTCCACTTT. Its protein is CASSATGSYNSPLHF.

The rearrangement links TRBV19 to TRBJ2-1, with unresolved D. The V gene's germline CDR1 is LNHDA and CDR2 SQIVND (reference sequence). With 3 bases removed from V and 5 bases from J, the gap between germline ends came to 17 bases. This CDR3 comprises 16 residues. The DNA of the CDR3 is TGTGCCAGTAGTATCGACCCACAGATTTGGGACAATGAGCAGTTCTTC. Translating gives CASSIDPQIWDNEQFF.

The rearrangement joins TRBV7-9 to TRBJ2-7, with D possibly TRBD2 on 5 matching bases. Germline lookup yields CDR1 SEHNR and CDR2 FQNEAQ (reference sequence). CDR3 size: 14 residues. V lost 1 base and J lost 0, with 7 bases in between. The CDR3, as DNA: TGTGCCAGCAGCTTAGTTGGACTCTCCTACGAGCAGTACTTC. This sequence encodes CASSLVGLSYEQYF.

The chain employs TRBV19 and TRBJ2-3; 8 bases are a match to TRBD1. J gave up 2 bases and V 3 bases, and 7 bases lay outside the gene matches. Germline V gene lookup returns CDR1 LNHDA and CDR2 SQIVND (reference sequence). The CDR3 has 16 amino acids. CDR3 sequence: CASSILGTGLTDTQYF. In DNA, the CDR3 is TGTGCCAGTAGTATTCTAGGGACAGGACTCACAGATACGCAGTATTTT.

Note on this clone: The junction differs from germline at one of its ends, possibly a read error. V is TRBV19 and J is TRBJ2-3, with TRBD2 matching over 7 bases. Germline assignment: CDR1 LNHDA and CDR2 SQIVND (reference sequence). This CDR3 is 11 amino acids long. The CDR3 region is CASSQGVLACF. CDR3 DNA: TGTGCCAGTAGCCAAGGGGTACTAGCGTGTTTT.

The chain carries TRBV28 and TRBJ2-5; a weak D match, TRBD1 (6 bases). V was shortened by 5 bases and J by 5 bases, with 15 bases between the two germline ends. This CDR3 region has 14 residues. CDR1 MDHEN and CDR2 SYDVKM come from the germline V gene. The DNA of the CDR3 is TGTGCCAGCAGTAAACAGGGCTTGAGGGAGACCCAGTACTTC. It yields the protein CASSKQGLRETQYF.

CDR3 sequence: CASSPSGGGNEQFF. CDR3 DNA sequence: TGTGCCAGCAGCCCCTCGGGGGGGGGCAATGAGCAGTTCTTC. V usage is TRBV7-3 and J usage is TRBJ2-1; 8 positions agree with TRBD2. The CDR3 consists of 14 residues. Trimming removed 5 bases from V and 6 bases from J; junction bases left unmatched: 6. Germline-derived CDR1 and CDR2 are SGHTA and FQGTGA. Combining the CDR3 with reference TRBV7-3 and TRBJ2-1 gives the whole variable domain GAGVSQTPSNKVTEKGKYVELRCDPISGHTALYWYRQSLGQGPEFLIYFQGTGAADDSGLPNDRFFAVRPEGSVSTLKIQRTERGDSAVYLCASSPSGGGNEQFFGPGTRLTVL.

The J gene is TRBJ1-1, the V gene TRBV12-3 or TRBV12-4; no clear D. This CDR3 is built from 13 residues. V was clipped by 5 bases and J by 5 bases, with 12 bases between them. CDR3: CASSRREQTEAFF. DNA of the CDR3: TGTGCCAGCAGTCGCCGGGAGCAAACTGAAGCTTTCTTT.

The gene calls are TRBV7-9 and TRBJ1-1; 8 bases align to TRBD1. V was pared by 9 bases and J by 1 base, with 4 bases of the junction left unmatched. Germline V gives CDR1 SEHNR, CDR2 FQNEAQ (reference sequence). The CDR3 extends over 13 amino acids. The CDR3 loop reads CASRGTGNTEAFF. In nucleotides, the CDR3 is TGTGCCAGTCGAGGGACAGGGAACACTGAAGCTTTCTTT. The full variable domain, rest sourced from reference TRBV7-9 and TRBJ1-1, is DTGVSQNPRHKITKRGQNVTFRCDPISEHNRLYWYRQTLGQGPEFLTYFQNEAQLEKSRLLSDRFSAERPKGSFSTLEIQRTEQGDSAMYLCASRGTGNTEAFFGQGTRLTVV.

This clone has a handful of counts. The chain is built from TRBV7-6 and TRBJ1-6; TRBD1 is a possible D gene (5 bases). V lost 1 base, J lost 10 bases, and 23 bases lay in between. Germline-derived CDR1 and CDR2 are SGHVS and FNYEAQ. This CDR3 has 18 amino acids. CDR3 DNA sequence: TGTGCCAGCAGCTTAGTCGTCTCTGGGGCAGGGAGGTCGTCACCCCTCCACTTT. Protein sequence: CASSLVVSGAGRSSPLHF.

The chain links TRBV6-6 to TRBJ2-7; D unresolved. Germline V gives CDR1 MNHNY, CDR2 SVGAGI (reference sequence). V lost 0 bases and J lost 6, with 12 bases in between. This CDR3 spans 14 amino acids. DNA of the CDR3: TGTGCCAGCAGTTACTCCGTGGAGTTGGGCGAGCAGTACTTC. Its protein is CASSYSVELGEQYF.

This clone was seen just once. J is TRBJ1-6 and V is TRBV4-3, with D unresolved. Trimming left V 0 bases short and J 7 bases short, with 10 bases between. Germline lookup yields CDR1 LGHNA and CDR2 YSLEER. The CDR3 is 15 residues long. The CDR3 bases are TGCGCCAGCAGCCAAGAGTCGGTGAGGAATTCACCCCTCCACTTT. Translating gives CASSQESVRNSPLHF.

V gene TRBV10-1 combines with J gene TRBJ2-7; D possibly corresponds to TRBD2 (5 bases). This CDR3 is built from 12 residues. The germline V and J ends were trimmed by 10 bases and 2 bases, with 12 bases remaining between them. Looked up from germline, CDR1 is WNHNN and CDR2 is SYGVQD (reference sequence). The CDR3 sequence is CATTLVPYEQYF. CDR3 DNA sequence: TGCGCCACGACACTAGTTCCCTACGAGCAGTACTTC.

The CDR3 reads CASSIPTAGLSTDTQYF. The CDR3 region has the DNA TGTGCCAGCAGCATACCGACAGCTGGCCTCTCCACAGATACGCAGTATTTT. The rearrangement links TRBV5-4 to TRBJ2-3, with D possibly TRBD1 on 5 matching bases. This CDR3 contains 17 residues. V was trimmed by 4 bases and J by 2 bases, leaving 20 bases between them. Germline assignment: CDR1 SGHNT and CDR2 YYREEE (reference sequence). The variable domain in full, completed from reference TRBV5-4 and TRBJ2-3, reads ETGVTQSPTHLIKTRGQQVTLRCSSQSGHNTVSWYQQALGQGPQFIFQYYREEENGRGNFPPRFSGLQFPNYSSELNVNALELDDSALYLCASSIPTAGLSTDTQYFGPGTRLTVL.

V gene TRBV6-6 combines with J gene TRBJ2-1; a weak D match, TRBD2 (5 bases). The germline V gene has CDR1 MNHNY and CDR2 SVGAGI (reference sequence). The CDR3 covers 15 residues. V lost 6 bases and J lost 7, with 19 bases in between. The CDR3 protein is CASSTPLERRNEQFF. The CDR3 DNA reads as TGTGCCAGCAGCACCCCCCTAGAAAGGAGGAATGAGCAGTTCTTC.

The chain links TRBV30 to TRBJ1-2, with 8 bases fitting TRBD1. The CDR3 extends over 15 amino acids. Looked up from germline, CDR1 is GTSNPN and CDR2 is SVGIG (reference sequence). V trimming: 2 bases; J trimming: 1 base; junction bases outside the gene matches: 6. For the CDR3, the DNA is TGTGCCTGGAGTCACCACAGGGGGTTTAACTATGGCTACACCTTC. It is translated as CAWSHHRGFNYGYTF.

The gene calls are TRBV2 and TRBJ2-5; the match to TRBD2 covers 11 bases. CDR3 length: 18 residues. CDR1 and CDR2 (germline): SNHLY, FYNNEI. After removal of 1 base from V and 2 bases from J, the junction contained 9 bases not matched to a gene. CDR3 nucleotide sequence: TGTGCCAGCAGTGAAGTCCTAGCGGGGGGCCTGGGGCAAGAGACCCAGTACTTC. This gives the protein CASSEVLAGGLGQETQYF. Looking up the rest from reference TRBV2 and TRBJ2-5 gives the full variable domain: EPEVTQTPSHQVTQMGQEVILRCVPISNHLYFYWYRQILGQKVEFLVSFYNNEISEKSEIFDDQFSVERPDGSNFTLKIRSTKLEDSAMYFCASSEVLAGGLGQETQYFGPGTRLLVL.

The chain combines TRBV3-1 (or the pseudogene TRBV3-2) with TRBJ2-3, with a weak D call TRBD2 (6 bases). Germline CDR1 reads LGHDT; CDR2 reads YNNKEL (reference sequence). The CDR3 spans 17 residues. Trimming took 4 bases from V and 0 from J, leaving 17 bases between them. The CDR3 loop is CASSRAGLLTSTDTQYF. DNA of the CDR3: TGTGCCAGCAGCCGCGCGGGACTCCTCACGAGCACAGATACGCAGTATTTT.

V gene TRBV4-3 combines with J gene TRBJ2-2; 10 bases are shared with TRBD1. Trimming at V came to 4 bases and at J to 0 bases, leaving 2 bases not matched to a gene. The CDR3 contains 16 residues. Germline V lookup: CDR1 LGHNA, CDR2 YSLEER. In DNA, the CDR3 is TGCGCCAGCAGCCGAGGACAGGGGGCGAACACCGGGGAGCTGTTTTTT. Encoded protein: CASSRGQGANTGELFF.

The chain is built from TRBV7-8 and TRBJ1-3, with TRBD1 matching over 7 bases. Trimming removed 5 bases from V and 4 bases from J; junction bases left unmatched: 11. This CDR3 has 16 amino acids. Germline CDR1 SGHVS, CDR2 FQNEAQ. The CDR3 nucleotides read TGTGCCAGCAGCCCCGACGAACAGGGGAACGGAAACACCATATATTTT. It encodes CASSPDEQGNGNTIYF.